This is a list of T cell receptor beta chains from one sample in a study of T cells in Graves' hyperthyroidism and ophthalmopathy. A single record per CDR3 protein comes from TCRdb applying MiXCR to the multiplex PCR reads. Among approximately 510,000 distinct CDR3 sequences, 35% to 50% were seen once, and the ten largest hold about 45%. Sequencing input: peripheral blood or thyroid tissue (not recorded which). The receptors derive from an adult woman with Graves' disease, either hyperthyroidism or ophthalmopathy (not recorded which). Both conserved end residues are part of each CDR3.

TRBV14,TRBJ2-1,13,CASSQAGYNEQFF
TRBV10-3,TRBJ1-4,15,CAISESVRGLEKLFF
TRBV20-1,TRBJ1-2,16,CSIKKGDTSGDDGYTF
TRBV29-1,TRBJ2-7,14,CSVTEGGEFYEQYF
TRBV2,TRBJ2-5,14,CASSASGIAETQYF
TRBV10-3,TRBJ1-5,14,CAISGGGNNQPQHF
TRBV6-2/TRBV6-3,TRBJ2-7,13,CATAGTRRWEQYF
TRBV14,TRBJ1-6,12,CASSQEYSPLHF
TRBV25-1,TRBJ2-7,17,CASSESGGGPQSYEQYF
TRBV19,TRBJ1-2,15,CASSTPGTGGYGYTF
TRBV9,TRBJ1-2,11,CASSGPRGYTF
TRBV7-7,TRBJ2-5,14,CASSPGAGAETQYF
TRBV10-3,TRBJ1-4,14,CAISEIGTAEKLFF
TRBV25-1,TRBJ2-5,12,CASGSGAETQCF
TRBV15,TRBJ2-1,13,CATRENRDNEQFF
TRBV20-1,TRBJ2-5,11,CSANRGQTQYF
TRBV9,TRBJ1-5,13,CASSVTSQETQHF
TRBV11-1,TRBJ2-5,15,CASRSIGLAEETQYF
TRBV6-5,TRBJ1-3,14,CASRNKVTGNTIYF
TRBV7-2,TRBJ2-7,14,CASSLSRWAHEQYF
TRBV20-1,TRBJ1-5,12,CSADDINQPQHF
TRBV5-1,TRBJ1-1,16,CASSLGHRARNTEAFF
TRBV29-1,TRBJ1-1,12,CSVDGGLGEAFF
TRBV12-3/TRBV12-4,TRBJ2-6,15,CASSPRESGANVLTF
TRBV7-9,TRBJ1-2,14,CASSSSAGDYGYTF
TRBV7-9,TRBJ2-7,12,CASSWGGDEQYF
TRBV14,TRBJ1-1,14,CASSQGSMNTEAFF
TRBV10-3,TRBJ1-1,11,CAISEDRGAFF
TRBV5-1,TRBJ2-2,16,CASSLTSGSGTGELFF
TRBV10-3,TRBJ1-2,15,CAIRPPTGTAYGYTF
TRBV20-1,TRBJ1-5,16,CSARPFEGAENQPQHF
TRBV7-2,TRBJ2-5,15,CASSMRAGAGETQYF
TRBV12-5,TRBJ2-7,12,CASGLPGDEQYF
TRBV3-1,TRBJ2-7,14,CASSQGRLSYEQYF
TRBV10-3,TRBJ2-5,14,CAIRGQGKQETQYF
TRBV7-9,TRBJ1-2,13,CASNTPQGNGYTF
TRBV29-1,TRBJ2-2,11,CSSDNTGELFF
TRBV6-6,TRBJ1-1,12,CATNRANTEAFF
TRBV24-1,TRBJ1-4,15,CATSDPGGSGEKLFF
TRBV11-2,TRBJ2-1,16,CASSSIRVVGMVEQFF
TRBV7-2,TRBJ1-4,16,CASSLNNWATNEKLFF
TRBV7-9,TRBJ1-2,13,CASSPTTHYGYTF
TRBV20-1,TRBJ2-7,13,CSARPRGFYEQYF
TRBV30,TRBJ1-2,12,CACKSQGYGYTF
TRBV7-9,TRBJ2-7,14,CASSLWGPPYEQYF
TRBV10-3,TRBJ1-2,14,CAISELGGSDGYTF
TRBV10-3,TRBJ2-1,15,CASSEAGSGVGEQFF
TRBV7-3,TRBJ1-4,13,CASSLSGGEKLFF
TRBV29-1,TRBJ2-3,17,CSVERVRARPSTDTQYF
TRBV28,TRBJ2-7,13,CASSLVQSYAQYF
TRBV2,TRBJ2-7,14,CASSDTAGSYEQYF
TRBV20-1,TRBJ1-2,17,CSARGPSTDRRNYGYTF
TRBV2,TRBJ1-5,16,CASSAPLQKSNQPQHF